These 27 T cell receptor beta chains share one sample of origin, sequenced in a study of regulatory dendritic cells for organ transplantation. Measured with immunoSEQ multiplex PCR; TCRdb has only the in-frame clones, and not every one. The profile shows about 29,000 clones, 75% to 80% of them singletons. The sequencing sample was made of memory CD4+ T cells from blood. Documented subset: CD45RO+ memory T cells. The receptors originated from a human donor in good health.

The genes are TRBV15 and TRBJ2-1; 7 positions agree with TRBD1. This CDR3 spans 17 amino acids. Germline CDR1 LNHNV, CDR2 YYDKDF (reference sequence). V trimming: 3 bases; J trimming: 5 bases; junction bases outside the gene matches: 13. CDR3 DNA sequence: TGTGCCACCAGCAGGGAACACCAGACAGGGAATCACAATGAGCAGTTCTTC. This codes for CATSREHQTGNHNEQFF.

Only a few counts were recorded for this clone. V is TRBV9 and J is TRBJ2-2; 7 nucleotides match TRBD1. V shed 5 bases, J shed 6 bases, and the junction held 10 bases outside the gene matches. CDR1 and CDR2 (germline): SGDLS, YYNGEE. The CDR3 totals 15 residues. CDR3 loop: CASRQTGAGAGELFF. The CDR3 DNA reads TGTGCCAGCAGACAAACAGGGGCAGGGGCCGGGGAGCTGTTTTTT.

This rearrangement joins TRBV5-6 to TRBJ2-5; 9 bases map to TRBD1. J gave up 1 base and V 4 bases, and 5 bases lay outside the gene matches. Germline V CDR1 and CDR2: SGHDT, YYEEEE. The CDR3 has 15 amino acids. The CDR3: CASSPTGGPQETQYF. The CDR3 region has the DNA TGTGCCAGCAGCCCGACAGGGGGTCCCCAAGAGACCCAGTACTTC.

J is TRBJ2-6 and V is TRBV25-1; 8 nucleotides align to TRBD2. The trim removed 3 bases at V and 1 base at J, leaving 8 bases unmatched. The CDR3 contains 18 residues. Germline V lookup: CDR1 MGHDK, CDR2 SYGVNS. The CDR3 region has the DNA TGTGCCAGCAGTGACGGTCTGCGGGGGGTATCTGGGGCCAACGTCCTGACTTTC. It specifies CASSDGLRGVSGANVLTF. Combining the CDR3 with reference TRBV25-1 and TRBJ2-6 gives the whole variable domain EADIYQTPRYLVIGTGKKITLECSQTMGHDKMYWYQQDPGMELHLIHYSYGVNSTEKGDLSSESTVSRIRTEHFPLTLESARPSHTSQYLCASSDGLRGVSGANVLTFGAGSRLTVL.

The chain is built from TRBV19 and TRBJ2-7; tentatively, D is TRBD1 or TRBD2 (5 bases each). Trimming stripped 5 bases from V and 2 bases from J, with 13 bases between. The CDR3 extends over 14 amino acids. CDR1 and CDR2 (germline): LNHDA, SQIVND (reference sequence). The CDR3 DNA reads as TGTGCCAGTAGTCGGGGCTGGTTAACCTACGAGCAGTACTTC. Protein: CASSRGWLTYEQYF.

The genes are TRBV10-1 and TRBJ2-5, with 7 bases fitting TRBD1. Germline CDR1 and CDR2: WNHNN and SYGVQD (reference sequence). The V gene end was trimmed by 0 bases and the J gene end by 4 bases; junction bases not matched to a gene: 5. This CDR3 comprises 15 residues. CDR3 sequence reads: CASSESGTGAETQYF. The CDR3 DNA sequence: TGCGCCAGCAGTGAGTCCGGAACAGGGGCAGAGACCCAGTACTTC.

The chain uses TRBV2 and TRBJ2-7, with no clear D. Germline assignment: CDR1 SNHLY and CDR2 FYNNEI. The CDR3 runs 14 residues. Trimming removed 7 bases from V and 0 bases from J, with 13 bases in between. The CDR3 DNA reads TGTGCCAGCACGTTTTCAGAGAGCTCCTACGAGCAGTACTTC. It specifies CASTFSESSYEQYF. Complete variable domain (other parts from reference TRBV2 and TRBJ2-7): EPEVTQTPSHQVTQMGQEVILRCVPISNHLYFYWYRQILGQKVEFLVSFYNNEISEKSEIFDDQFSVERPDGSNFTLKIRSTKLEDSAMYFCASTFSESSYEQYFGPGTRLTVT.

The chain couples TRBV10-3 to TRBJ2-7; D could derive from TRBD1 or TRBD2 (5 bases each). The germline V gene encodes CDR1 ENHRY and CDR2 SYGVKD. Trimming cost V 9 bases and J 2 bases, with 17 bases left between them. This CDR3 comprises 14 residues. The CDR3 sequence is CAMKSRDGPYEQYF. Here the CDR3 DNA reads TGTGCCATGAAGAGCCGGGACGGTCCCTACGAGCAGTACTTC.

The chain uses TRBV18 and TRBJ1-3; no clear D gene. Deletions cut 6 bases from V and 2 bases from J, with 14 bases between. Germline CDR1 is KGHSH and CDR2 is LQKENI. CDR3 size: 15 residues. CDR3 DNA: TGTGCCAGCTCGCGCAACGAGGGAACTGGAAACACCATATATTTT. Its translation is CASSRNEGTGNTIYF.

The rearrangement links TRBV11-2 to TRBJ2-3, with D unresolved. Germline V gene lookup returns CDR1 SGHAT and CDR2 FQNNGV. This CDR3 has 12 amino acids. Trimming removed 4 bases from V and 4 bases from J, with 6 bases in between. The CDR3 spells CASSSRPDTQYF. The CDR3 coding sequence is TGTGCCAGCAGCTCGCGGCCAGATACGCAGTATTTT.

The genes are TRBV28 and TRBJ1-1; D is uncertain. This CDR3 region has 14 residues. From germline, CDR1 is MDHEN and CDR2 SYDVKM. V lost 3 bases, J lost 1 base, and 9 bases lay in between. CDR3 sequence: CASSFTVSNTEAFF. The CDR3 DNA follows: TGTGCCAGCAGTTTCACGGTATCGAACACTGAAGCTTTCTTT. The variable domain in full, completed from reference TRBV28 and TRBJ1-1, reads DVKVTQSSRYLVKRTGEKVFLECVQDMDHENMFWYRQDPGLGLRLIYFSYDVKMKEKGDIPEGYSVSREKKERFSLILESASTNQTSMYLCASSFTVSNTEAFFGQGTRLTVV.

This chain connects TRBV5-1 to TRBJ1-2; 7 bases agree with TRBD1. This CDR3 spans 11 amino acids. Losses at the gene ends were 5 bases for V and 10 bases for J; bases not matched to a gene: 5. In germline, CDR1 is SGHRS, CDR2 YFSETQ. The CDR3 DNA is TGCGCCAGCAGGTCGGGACAGCTCTACACCTTC. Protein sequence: CASRSGQLYTF.

The CDR3 spells CASSVGLTNEKLFF. CDR3 DNA: TGTGCCAGCAGCGTAGGACTCACTAATGAAAAACTGTTTTTT. The chain joins TRBV9 to TRBJ1-4, with D unclear. The germline gives CDR1 SGDLS, CDR2 YYNGEE. The CDR3 has 14 amino acids. Trimming cost V 0 bases and J 2 bases, with 5 bases left between them.

The CDR3 bases are TGTGCCTGCCCTGACAGGGTCTCTGGAAACACCATATATTTT. Protein sequence: CACPDRVSGNTIYF. The rearrangement joins TRBV30 to TRBJ1-3; TRBD1 aligns across 7 bases. With V trimmed by 6 bases and J by 0 bases, 5 bases remained unmatched. The CDR3 is made up of 14 amino acids. Germline V gives CDR1 GTSNPN, CDR2 SVGIG (reference sequence).

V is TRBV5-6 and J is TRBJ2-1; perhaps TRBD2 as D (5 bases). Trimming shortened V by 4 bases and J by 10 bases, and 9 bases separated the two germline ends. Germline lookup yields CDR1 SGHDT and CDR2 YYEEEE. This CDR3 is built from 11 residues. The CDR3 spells CASSGRSEQFF. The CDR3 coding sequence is TGTGCCAGCAGCGGGAGATCCGAGCAGTTCTTC.

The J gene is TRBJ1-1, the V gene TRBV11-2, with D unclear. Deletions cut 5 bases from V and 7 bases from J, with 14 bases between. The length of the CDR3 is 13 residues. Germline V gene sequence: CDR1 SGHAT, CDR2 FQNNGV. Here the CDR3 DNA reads TGTGCCAGCAGCCACCCCTCGCTAGTTGAAGCTTTCTTT. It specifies CASSHPSLVEAFF.

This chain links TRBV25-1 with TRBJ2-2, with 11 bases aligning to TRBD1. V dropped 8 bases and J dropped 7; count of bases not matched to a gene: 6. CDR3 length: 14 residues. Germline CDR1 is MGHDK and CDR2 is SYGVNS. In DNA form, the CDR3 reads TGTGCCAGCGGAGCCGGGACAGGGGGCGGGGAGCTGTTTTTT. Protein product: CASGAGTGGGELFF.

CDR3 DNA: TGTGCCAGCAGCTTGAGGATATTGGGTCAGGGAGGCGAGCAGTACTTC. It encodes CASSLRILGQGGEQYF. This chain links TRBV5-5 with TRBJ2-7; tentatively, D is TRBD2 (6 bases). V shed 1 base and J shed 6 bases, with 20 bases lying between them. The CDR3 runs 16 residues. Germline CDR1 is SGHKS and CDR2 is YYEKEE (reference sequence).

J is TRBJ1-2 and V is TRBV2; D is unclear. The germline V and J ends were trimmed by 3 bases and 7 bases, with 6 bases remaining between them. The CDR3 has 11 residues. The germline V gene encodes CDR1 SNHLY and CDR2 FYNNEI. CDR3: CASSDYRGYTF. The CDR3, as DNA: TGTGCCAGCAGTGACTATCGTGGCTACACCTTC.

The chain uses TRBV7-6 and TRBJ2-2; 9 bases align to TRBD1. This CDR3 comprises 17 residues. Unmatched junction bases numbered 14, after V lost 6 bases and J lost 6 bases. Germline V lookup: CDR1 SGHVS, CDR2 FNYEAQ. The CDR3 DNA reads TGTGCCAGCAGTCCCCGGCTCGGACAGGGGAGATCCGGGGAGCTGTTTTTT. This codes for CASSPRLGQGRSGELFF. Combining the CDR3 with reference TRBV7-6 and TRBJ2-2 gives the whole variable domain GAGVSQSPRYKVTKRGQDVALRCDPISGHVSLYWYRQALGQGPEFLTYFNYEAQQDKSGLPNDRFSAERPEGSISTLTIQRTEQRDSAMYRCASSPRLGQGRSGELFFGEGSRLTVL.

Here the CDR3 DNA reads TGTGCCAGCAGCGTAGGCGGGGGGGGACAGGTCTCCTACGAGCAGTACTTC. Its protein is CASSVGGGGQVSYEQYF. The rearrangement joins TRBV9 to TRBJ2-7; a possible D gene is TRBD2 (9 bases). The germline V gene encodes CDR1 SGDLS and CDR2 YYNGEE. V lost 0 bases, J lost 0 bases, and 16 bases lay in between. The CDR3 loop spans 17 amino acids.

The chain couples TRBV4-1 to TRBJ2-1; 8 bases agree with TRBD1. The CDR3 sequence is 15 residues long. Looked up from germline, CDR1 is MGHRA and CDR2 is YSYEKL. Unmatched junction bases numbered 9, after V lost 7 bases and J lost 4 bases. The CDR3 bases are TGCGCCAGCACCCCCCCGGGGACAGGATACAATGAGCAGTTCTTC. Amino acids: CASTPPGTGYNEQFF.

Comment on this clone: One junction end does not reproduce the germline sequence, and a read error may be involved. DNA for the CDR3: TGTGCCAGCTCCCCACGTGTAGGGGGACAGCAAGAGACCCAGTACTTC. This sequence encodes CASSPRVGGQQETQYF. J is TRBJ2-5 and V is TRBV18, with 7 nucleotides matching TRBD1. Germline V CDR1 and CDR2: KGHSH, LQKENI. The CDR3 has 16 amino acids.

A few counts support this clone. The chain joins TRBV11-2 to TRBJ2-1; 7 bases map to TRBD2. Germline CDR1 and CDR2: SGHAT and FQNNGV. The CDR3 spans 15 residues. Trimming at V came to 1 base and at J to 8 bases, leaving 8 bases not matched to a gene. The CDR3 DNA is TGTGCCAGCAGCTTAGGGCGCGGGAGAATAGATGAGCAGTTCTTC. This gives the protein CASSLGRGRIDEQFF.

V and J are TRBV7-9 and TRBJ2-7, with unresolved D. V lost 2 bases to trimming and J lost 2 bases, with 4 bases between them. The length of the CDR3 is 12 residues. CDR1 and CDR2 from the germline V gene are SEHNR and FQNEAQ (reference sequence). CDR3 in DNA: TGTGCCAGCAGCTTAAGGGCCTACGAGCAGTACTTC. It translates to CASSLRAYEQYF.

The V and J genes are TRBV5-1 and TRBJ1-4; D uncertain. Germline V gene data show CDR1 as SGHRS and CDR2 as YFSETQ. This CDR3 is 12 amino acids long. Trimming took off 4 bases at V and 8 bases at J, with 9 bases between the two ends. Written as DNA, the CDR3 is TGCGCCAGCAGCCCCGACGGGGAAAAACTGTTTTTT. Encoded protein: CASSPDGEKLFF.

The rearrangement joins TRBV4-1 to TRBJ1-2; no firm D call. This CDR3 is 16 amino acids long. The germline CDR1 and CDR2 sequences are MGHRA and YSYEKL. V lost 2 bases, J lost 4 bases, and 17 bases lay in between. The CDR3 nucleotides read TGCGCCAGCAGCCAAACGGACGGTCGCACCCTCTATGGCTACACCTTC. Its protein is CASSQTDGRTLYGYTF.